The present T cell receptor beta chain was sequenced within a study of CD8+ T cells in alopecia areata. The CDR3 contains 18 residues. V shed 7 bases and J shed 5 bases, with 26 bases lying between them. Germline CDR1 and CDR2: SNHLY and FYNNEI. Treatment here: oral pan-JAK inhibitor, 5-10 mg twice daily. RNA, once extracted, was reverse transcribed into cDNA for use as the sequencing template. Here immunoSEQ multiplex PCR was the method, and the copy in TCRdb shows in-frame clones only, minus some. The sample yields 150,000 to 200,000 clones, about 60% seen once. This receptor was taken from a human donor with alopecia areata. Sequencing used CD8+ T cells sorted from blood, obtained at week 24, from a patient treated with tofacitinib. V is TRBV2 and J is TRBJ1-4; D gene uncertain. CDR3 DNA sequence: TGTGCCAGCAAAGACGCGGGAAGCGGCCTATTCGAAAATGAAAAACTGTTTTTT. Its protein is CASKDAGSGLFENEKLFF.